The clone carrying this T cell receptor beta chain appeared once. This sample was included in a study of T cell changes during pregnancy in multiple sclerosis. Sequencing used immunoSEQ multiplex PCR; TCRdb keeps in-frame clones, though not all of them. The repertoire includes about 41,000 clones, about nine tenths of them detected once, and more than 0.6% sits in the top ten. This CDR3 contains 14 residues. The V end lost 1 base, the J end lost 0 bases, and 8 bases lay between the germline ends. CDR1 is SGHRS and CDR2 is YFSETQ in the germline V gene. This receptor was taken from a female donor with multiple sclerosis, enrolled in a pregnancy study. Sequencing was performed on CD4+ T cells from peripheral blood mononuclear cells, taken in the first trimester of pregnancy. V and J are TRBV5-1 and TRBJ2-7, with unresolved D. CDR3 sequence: CASSLSQDSYEQYF. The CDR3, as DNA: TGCGCCAGCAGCTTGTCCCAGGACTCCTACGAGCAGTACTTC.